These 20 T cell receptor beta chains were all obtained from the same sample, sequenced in a study of human T cells and chemical hapten exposure. Time point noted: patch test 1, 2 weeks after DPC sensitization. As for treatment: therapeutic diphenylcyclopropenone sensitization with weekly scalp DPC. TCRdb re-derived calls from the RACE reads in MiXCR, one entry per CDR3 protein. The sample has 380,000 or so distinct CDR3 sequences; about 4.4% are singletons. Sequences were derived from whole blood, sampled in connection with sensitization to the hapten diphenylcyclopropenone (DPC). These receptors were taken from a woman aged 45-59 years with alopecia areata. Some clones in this sample may be carry-over from other donors' samples.

This clonotype was seen only a few times. The chain employs TRBV2 and TRBJ2-7, with TRBD1 matching over 9 bases. Germline V gene lookup returns CDR1 SNHLY and CDR2 FYNNEI. The CDR3 totals 14 residues. The V gene end was trimmed by 7 bases and the J gene end by 3 bases; junction bases not matched to a gene: 7. The CDR3 region has the DNA TGTGCCAGCACGACAGGGGGGACCCACTACGAGCAGTACTTC. Protein sequence: CASTTGGTHYEQYF.

This clonotype showed up many times. The chain uses TRBV18 and TRBJ2-7; no definite D call. This CDR3 is built from 14 residues. Germline CDR1 KGHSH, CDR2 LQKENI. The V and J ends lost 1 base and 7 bases respectively, with 14 bases between them. In DNA form, the CDR3 reads TGTGCCAGCTCACCACAAAATGAGAGGTGGGAGCAGTACTTC. Protein sequence: CASSPQNERWEQYF. Full variable domain (missing parts from reference TRBV18 and TRBJ2-7): NAGVMQNPRHLVRRRGQEARLRCSPMKGHSHVYWYRQLPEEGLKFMVYLQKENIIDESGMPKERFSAEFPKEGPSILRIQQVVRGDSAAYFCASSPQNERWEQYFGPGTRLTVT.

This clonotype was seen repeatedly, ten times or more. The rearrangement joins TRBV11-2 to TRBJ2-1; 8 bases are shared with TRBD2. CDR3 length equals 17 residues. Germline loops: CDR1 SGHAT, CDR2 FQNNGV. The junction had 7 bases not matched to a gene; V was cut back by 3 bases and J by 0 bases. The CDR3, as DNA: TGTGCCAGCAGCTTCTTCCGGGAGGGCGCCTCCTACAATGAGCAGTTCTTC. It translates to CASSFFREGASYNEQFF.

This clonotype was seen a handful of times. V gene TRBV19 combines with J gene TRBJ1-5; D is unclear. The CDR3 contains 14 residues. V was shortened by 4 bases and J by 0 bases, with 7 bases between the two germline ends. Germline lookup yields CDR1 LNHDA and CDR2 SQIVND (reference sequence). The CDR3 DNA reads TGTGCCAGTAGTAACCTTTTTAGCAATCAGCCCCAGCATTTT. Its protein is CASSNLFSNQPQHF.

Many counts were recorded for this clonotype. The chain has TRBV20-1 and TRBJ2-7; 9 bases map to TRBD1. This CDR3 comprises 13 residues. In germline, CDR1 is DFQATT, CDR2 SNEGSKA (reference sequence). V gave up 5 bases and J gave up 5 bases; unmatched junction bases: 7. For the CDR3, the DNA is TGCAGTGCTTTGGGACAGGGTCGGCACGAGCAGTACTTC. Translating it yields CSALGQGRHEQYF.

Concerning this clonotype itself: This may come from a read error, since a much larger clone is one base off. As the CDR3 is not closed by the conserved phenylalanine or tryptophan, this likely results from a read error. The genes are TRBV3-1 and TRBJ1-1; TRBD1 might be the D (6 bases). The CDR3 covers 13 residues. Germline CDR1 reads LGHDT; CDR2 reads YNNKEL (reference sequence). Trimming pared 1 base from V and 6 bases from J, leaving 9 bases between. This CDR3 reads CASSQGRGPEAFL. In nucleotides, the CDR3 is TGTGCCAGCAGCCAAGGCAGGGGCCCTGAAGCTTTCCTT.

This clonotype was detected many times. The rearrangement uses TRBV7-9 and TRBJ1-2; D is unresolved. Germline loops: CDR1 SEHNR, CDR2 FQNEAQ (reference sequence). The CDR3 runs to 14 residues. V gave up 5 bases and J gave up 8 bases, with 18 bases separating them. The CDR3 DNA reads TGTGCCAGCAGCCCCCTGGATGTTGGGGTGGGCTACACCTTC. Encoded protein: CASSPLDVGVGYTF.

At least ten counts were recorded for this clonotype. V is TRBV11-2 and J is TRBJ2-3; D gene uncertain. V lost 5 bases and J 3 bases, leaving 12 bases between the germline ends. Germline V gene sequence: CDR1 SGHAT, CDR2 FQNNGV. The CDR3 has 14 residues. Here the CDR3 DNA reads TGTGCCAGCAGCCTCCAACGGTCGACAGATACGCAGTATTTT. This gives the protein CASSLQRSTDTQYF.

This clonotype showed up many times. The rearrangement links TRBV29-1 to TRBJ1-1; TRBD1 is a possible D gene (5 bases). The CDR3 covers 13 residues. Germline V lookup: CDR1 SQVTM, CDR2 ANQGSEA. V was clipped by 2 bases and J by 3 bases, with 10 bases between them. CDR3 sequence reads: CSVESGADTEAFF. As DNA, the CDR3 is TGCAGCGTTGAAAGTGGGGCGGACACTGAAGCTTTCTTT.

This clonotype was counted a few times. V usage is TRBV10-2 and J usage is TRBJ2-1, with 11 bases fitting TRBD2. The V gene end was trimmed by 0 bases and the J gene end by 9 bases; junction bases not matched to a gene: 4. CDR3 size: 15 residues. CDR1 and CDR2 from the germline V gene are WSHSY and SAAADI. Written as DNA, the CDR3 is TGCGCCAGCAGTGAGTCCTCACTAGCGGGAGCTGAGCAGTTCTTC. As protein: CASSESSLAGAEQFF.

A few counts support this clonotype. The J gene is TRBJ1-6, the V gene TRBV6-5, with a possible D match to TRBD1 (5 bases). The CDR3 runs 12 residues. Germline V gives CDR1 MNHEY, CDR2 SVGAGI. The V gene lost 2 bases and the J gene lost 13 bases, with 9 bases spanning the gap. CDR3 sequence: CASSYRGSPLHF. CDR3 DNA sequence: TGTGCCAGCAGTTACCGGGGGTCGCCCCTCCACTTT.

Many counts were recorded for this clonotype. The chain joins TRBV29-1 to TRBJ2-5, with 14 positions matching TRBD2. The CDR3 sequence is 16 residues long. CDR1 SQVTM and CDR2 ANQGSEA come from the germline V gene. V lost 4 bases and J lost 2; bases outside the gene matches: 6. The CDR3 loop is CSVARLAGGNQETQYF. As DNA, the CDR3 is TGCAGCGTTGCCCGACTAGCGGGAGGGAATCAAGAGACCCAGTACTTC.

The chain couples TRBV18 to TRBJ1-1, with a tentative D call TRBD1 (6 bases). The CDR3 is made up of 16 amino acids. Per the germline V gene, CDR1 is KGHSH and CDR2 is LQKENI. Trimming stripped 4 bases from V and 4 bases from J, with 19 bases between. The CDR3 nucleotides are TGTGCCAGCTCACGAGGGGGGCCGCCGGTGGGCACTGAAGCTTTCTTT. It encodes CASSRGGPPVGTEAFF.

J is TRBJ2-1 and V is TRBV12-3 or TRBV12-4; perhaps TRBD1 as D (5 bases). The CDR3 runs to 13 residues. V was pared by 6 bases and J by 7 bases, with 13 bases between. The CDR3 DNA reads TGTGCCAGCAGGTCCACCGCAGGGAATGAGCAGTTCTTC. Translation gives CASRSTAGNEQFF.

This clonotype was seen only a few times. The rearrangement links TRBV20-1 to TRBJ1-6, with 8 bases fitting TRBD1. V lost 6 bases and J lost 7; bases outside the gene matches: 5. From germline, CDR1 is DFQATT and CDR2 SNEGSKA (reference sequence). This CDR3 has 13 residues. CDR3: CSAEDRVNSPLHF. As DNA, the CDR3 is TGCAGTGCCGAGGACAGGGTAAATTCACCCCTCCACTTT.

The chain uses TRBV7-2 and TRBJ2-7, with 13 bases aligning to TRBD2. There are 16 residues in the CDR3. V gave up 7 bases and J gave up 1 base; unmatched junction bases: 7. Germline V CDR1 and CDR2: SGHTA, FQGNSA. The CDR3: CASTGTSGISSYEQYF. Here the CDR3 DNA reads TGTGCCAGCACCGGGACTAGCGGGATTAGTTCCTACGAGCAGTACTTC.

There are many counts of this clonotype. The chain joins TRBV29-1 to TRBJ2-3; D not certain. In germline, CDR1 is SQVTM, CDR2 ANQGSEA. V lost 3 bases to trimming and J lost 0 bases, with 7 bases between them. This CDR3 has 13 residues. As DNA, the CDR3 is TGCAGCGTTGACGGAATAAGCACAGATACGCAGTATTTT. The encoded protein is CSVDGISTDTQYF.

This clonotype was detected ten times or more. The chain combines TRBV7-9 with TRBJ1-1; D perhaps matches TRBD1 (6 bases). CDR1 and CDR2 (germline): SEHNR, FQNEAQ (reference sequence). This CDR3 has 15 residues. V gave up 1 base and J gave up 0 bases, with 9 bases separating them. The CDR3 DNA sequence: TGTGCCAGCAGCTTAGTCCAGGGGATGAACACTGAAGCTTTCTTT. Its protein is CASSLVQGMNTEAFF.

The CDR3 coding sequence is TGTGCCAGCAGCCGCCCCGGGGGAGGTTTGGATTCACCCCTCCACTTT. Translated, it gives CASSRPGGGLDSPLHF. The V call is TRBV12-3 or TRBV12-4, the J call TRBJ1-6; possibly TRBD1 for D (5 bases). V lost 6 bases and J 8 bases, leaving 20 bases between the germline ends. This CDR3 is 16 amino acids long.

The chain uses TRBV12-3 or TRBV12-4 and TRBJ1-6; no clear D gene. V lost 5 bases, J lost 7 bases, and 6 bases lay in between. CDR3 length: 12 residues. DNA of the CDR3: TGTGCCAGCAGTCCCCTAAATTCACCCCTCCACTTT. This encodes CASSPLNSPLHF.